This paragraph covers one T cell receptor (beta chain) sequence. The data are from a study of shared clonotypes between healthy human individuals. The method was immunoSEQ multiplex PCR; TCRdb's version includes in-frame clones alone and lacks a portion of them. Of about 680,000 clones listed, around 90% are singletons. CD8 cells classed as naive were CD45RO-negative and positively selected for CCR7, excluding terminally differentiated effector memory CD45RA+ cells. This TCR came from a man aged 25 to 45 in good health. Sequenced sample: naive CD8+ T cells sorted from blood.

The CDR3 region is CASSSAGYEQYF. CDR3 sequence (DNA): TGTGCCAGCAGCTCGGCGGGTTACGAGCAGTACTTC. This sequence joins TRBV5-4 and TRBJ2-7; D is perhaps TRBD2 (5 bases). This CDR3 is built from 12 residues. Trimming shortened V by 3 bases and J by 4 bases, and 8 bases separated the two germline ends. Germline CDR1 is SGHNT and CDR2 is YYREEE (reference sequence).